These T cell receptor beta chains were read from a single sample in a study of T-cell reconstitution after alpha-beta-depleted transplantation in children. Each CDR3 protein gets one entry after TCRdb re-called the PCR reads with MiXCR. The table has hundreds of thousands of distinct CDR3 sequences, roughly 13% seen once; the top ten hold 2% to 2.5%. Sequencing used PBMCs, mostly from graft donor cells, obtained 360 days after TCRalphabeta/CD19-depleted stem cell transplant. The origin of the receptors is a male patient younger than 18 who had a stem cell transplant for acute myeloid leukemia, so the T cells may come from the graft donor. The CDR3 runs from the conserved cysteine through the conserved F or W. The D gene is left open where the match is weak. Part of the rows lack a size; the others show once, few, many or a class for expanded clones.

TRBV20-1	-	TRBJ2-7	-	14	CSAPRLGAGYEQYF	TGCAGTGCTCCAAGATTAGGGGCGGGCTACGAGCAGTACTTC
TRBV20-1	few	TRBJ2-1	TRBD1	13	CSGSDRAYNEQFF	TGCAGTGGTTCCGACAGGGCCTACAATGAGCAGTTCTTC
TRBV15	few	TRBJ1-5	-	15	CATSRVRVGNQPQHF	TGTGCCACCAGCAGAGTCCGGGTAGGGAATCAGCCCCAGCATTTT
TRBV29-1	-	TRBJ2-7	TRBD2	16	CSVQGLAGGPLEEQYF	TGCAGCGTTCAGGGACTAGCGGGAGGGCCTTTGGAAGAGCAGTACTTC
TRBV6-1	few	TRBJ1-1	-	15	CASSAVGVPGTEAFF	TGTGCCAGCAGTGCTGTTGGTGTACCGGGGACTGAAGCTTTCTTT
TRBV5-5	many	TRBJ2-1	-	12	CASSLLGYEQFF	TGTGCCAGCAGCTTGCTCGGGTATGAGCAGTTCTTC
TRBV28	few	TRBJ2-5	-	16	CASSPPTSFVQETQYF	TGTGCCAGCAGTCCACCGACTAGTTTCGTCCAAGAGACCCAGTACTTC
TRBV4-3	few	TRBJ2-5	-	15	CASSQDGGSCETQYF	TGCGCCAGCAGCCAAGACGGCGGCTCCTGTGAGACCCAGTACTTC
TRBV15	few	TRBJ2-5	TRBD1	15	CATSLWTGGTETQYF	TGTGCCACCAGCCTTTGGACAGGGGGTACGGAGACCCAGTACTTC
TRBV2	many	TRBJ2-3	TRBD1	15	CARSDRDRGLDTQYF	TGTGCCAGATCAGACCGGGACAGGGGCTTGGATACGCAGTATTTT
TRBV20-1	-	TRBJ2-2	-	13	CSATGPNTGELFF	TGCAGTGCCACCGGACCGAACACCGGGGAGCTGTTTTTT
TRBV20-1	many	TRBJ2-3	-	15	CSARDRLGRADTQYF	TGCAGTGCTAGAGATAGACTTGGTCGTGCAGATACGCAGTATTTT
TRBV10-2	-	TRBJ2-1	TRBD2	16	CASSESWGGGYNEQFF	TGCGCCAGCAGTGAGTCGTGGGGCGGGGGTTACAATGAGCAGTTCTTC
TRBV28	-	TRBJ2-7	-	14	CASSFPGVTYEQYF	TGTGCCAGCAGTTTCCCGGGAGTGACCTACGAGCAGTACTTC
TRBV12-3/TRBV12-4	-	TRBJ2-7	TRBD2	17	CASSRAGGLAGSYEQYF	TGTGCCAGCAGTAGGGCTGGCGGACTAGCGGGGTCCTACGAGCAGTACTTC
TRBV12-3/TRBV12-4	many	TRBJ2-3	-	13	CASGLVGTDTQYF	TGTGCCAGCGGGTTGGTGGGCACAGATACGCAGTATTTT
TRBV9	few	TRBJ2-7	TRBD2	13	CASSVGGRPEQYF	TGTGCCAGCAGCGTTGGCGGGAGGCCTGAGCAGTACTTC